The rows below give T cell receptor beta chains drawn from one sample of a study of blood T cell repertoires in COVID-19. Assay used: immunoSEQ multiplex PCR; TCRdb lists only in-frame clones, some missing. Among around 28,000 clones, approximately 85% were seen once, and the ten largest hold around 30%. Input material: peripheral blood. All receptors derive from a woman older than 75 with COVID-19, enrolled during active disease. The CDR3 runs from the conserved cysteine through the conserved F or W. D genes are given only for firm matches. Clone size, where shown, is once, few, many, or a class for clones that have expanded.

D gene	V gene	clone size	J gene	CDR3 protein	CDR3 DNA
NA	TRBV5-1	once	TRBJ1-4	CASSLAWGGNEKLFF	TGCGCCAGCAGCTTGGCCTGGGGGGGAAATGAAAAACTGTTTTTT
TRBD1	TRBV5-6	NA	TRBJ2-5	CASERGRGETQYF	TGTGCCAGCGAGAGGGGGCGCGGGGAGACCCAGTACTTC
NA	TRBV20-1	few	TRBJ2-5	CSASKETQYF	TGCAGTGCTTCTAAAGAGACCCAGTACTTC
TRBD2	TRBV4-2	NA	TRBJ2-7	CASSKESGGEQYF	TGTGCCAGCAGCAAAGAGAGCGGGGGCGAGCAGTACTTC
TRBD1	TRBV3-1/TRBV3-2	NA	TRBJ2-3	CASSQGQGITDTQYF	TGTGCCAGCAGCCAAGGACAGGGTATCACAGATACGCAGTATTTT
TRBD1	TRBV5-6	NA	TRBJ1-2	CASSLKTGGPYGYTF	TGTGCCAGCAGCTTGAAGACAGGGGGGCCCTATGGCTACACCTTC
NA	TRBV6-1	NA	TRBJ2-5	CASSEIGSSFQETQYF	TGTGCCAGCAGTGAAATCGGCTCTAGCTTTCAGGAGACCCAGTACTTC
NA	TRBV30	NA	TRBJ2-5	CAWSGGRQETQYF	TGTGCCTGGAGCGGGGGTCGCCAAGAGACCCAGTACTTC
TRBD1	TRBV19	NA	TRBJ1-2	CASSKTGVQGYTF	TGTGCCAGTAGTAAGACAGGGGTGCAAGGCTACACCTTC
NA	TRBV9	NA	TRBJ1-3	CASSVTLLDSLVEGNTIYF	TGTGCCAGCAGCGTAACCCTCCTTGACAGTTTGGTTGAGGGAAACACCATATATTTT
NA	TRBV10-2	NA	TRBJ2-3	CASRFTGAVTDTQYF	TGCGCCAGCAGATTCACGGGAGCGGTCACAGATACGCAGTATTTT
TRBD1	TRBV11-3	NA	TRBJ1-2	CARGGTGASNYGYTF	TGTGCCCGGGGAGGGACAGGGGCTTCTAACTATGGCTACACCTTC
NA	TRBV5-1	NA	TRBJ1-2	CASSPRTDHVNGYTF	TGCGCCAGCAGCCCCCGGACAGATCATGTCAATGGCTACACCTTC
NA	TRBV19	few	TRBJ2-5	CASSIGVQETQYF	TGTGCCAGTAGTATCGGAGTCCAAGAGACCCAGTACTTC
NA	TRBV19	few	TRBJ1-5	CASSIGQYSNQPQHF	TGTGCCAGTAGTATTGGGCAGTATAGCAATCAGCCCCAGCATTTT
TRBD2	TRBV19	NA	TRBJ2-2	CASSIRSGTVGELFF	TGTGCCAGTAGTATTCGGAGCGGGACGGTCGGGGAGCTGTTTTTT
TRBD2	TRBV5-5	NA	TRBJ2-7	CASSPGLAGLYEQYF	TGTGCCAGCAGCCCGGGACTAGCGGGGCTCTACGAGCAGTACTTC
NA	TRBV7-3	NA	TRBJ2-2	CASSSSTGELFF	TGTGCCAGCAGCTCCAGCACCGGGGAGCTGTTTTTT
TRBD1	TRBV9	NA	TRBJ2-2	CASSGSPGGATGELFF	TGTGCCAGCAGTGGGAGTCCAGGGGGCGCAACCGGGGAGCTGTTTTTT
NA	TRBV10-3	NA	TRBJ1-4	CAIITREKLFF	TGTGCCATCATCACGCGTGAAAAACTGTTTTTT
NA	TRBV5-1	NA	TRBJ2-3	CASTGGNGAVTDTQYF	TGCGCCAGCACCGGGGGTAACGGGGCGGTCACAGATACGCAGTATTTT
TRBD1	TRBV5-5	NA	TRBJ2-5	CASRRAGGGETQYF	TGTGCCAGCAGGCGGGCAGGGGGCGGGGAGACCCAGTACTTC
TRBD2	TRBV10-2	NA	TRBJ2-5	CASSALAGARAETQYF	TGCGCCAGCAGTGCCCTAGCGGGGGCCAGGGCGGAGACCCAGTACTTC
NA	TRBV6-5	NA	TRBJ1-3	CASSYTRESGNTIYF	TGTGCCAGCAGTTACACGCGGGAATCTGGAAACACCATATATTTT
NA	TRBV3-1/TRBV3-2	NA	TRBJ1-1	CASSQGQGAEAFF	TGTGCCAGCAGCCAGGGCCAGGGCGCTGAAGCTTTCTTT
NA	TRBV5-1	NA	TRBJ1-1	CASSLRGLNTEAFF	TGCGCCAGCAGCCTCAGGGGTTTGAACACTGAAGCTTTCTTT
TRBD2	TRBV3-1/TRBV3-2	once	TRBJ2-3	CASSQDRGRDADTQYF	TGTGCCAGCAGCCAAGATCGGGGGAGGGACGCAGATACGCAGTATTTT
NA	TRBV5-4	NA	TRBJ1-3	CASSLDRATNTIYF	TGTGCCAGCAGCCTTGACAGAGCAACAAACACCATATATTTT
NA	TRBV10-3	NA	TRBJ2-2	CAIGGTANTGELFF	TGTGCCATCGGGGGGACGGCGAACACCGGGGAGCTGTTTTTT
NA	TRBV15	once	TRBJ1-6	CATSPRGVRNSPLHF	TGTGCCACCAGCCCCCGGGGGGTGCGGAATTCACCCCTCCACTTT
TRBD2	TRBV3-1/TRBV3-2	NA	TRBJ2-7	CASRDSGESRQQYF	TGTGCCAGCAGAGATAGCGGGGAGTCACGTCAACAGTACTTC
TRBD2	TRBV20-1	NA	TRBJ2-3	CSTYSGGVQYF	TGCAGTACATATAGCGGGGGCGTCCAGTATTTT
NA	TRBV19	few	TRBJ1-6	CASSIEGALDNSPLHF	TGTGCCAGTAGTATAGAAGGGGCATTGGATAATTCACCCCTCCACTTT
TRBD1	TRBV5-1	NA	TRBJ1-1	CASSAKGTGNTEAFF	TGCGCCAGCAGCGCCAAAGGGACAGGGAACACTGAAGCTTTCTTT
TRBD2	TRBV5-1	NA	TRBJ2-3	CASRGGGAADTQYF	TGCGCCAGCAGAGGCGGGGGGGCTGCAGATACGCAGTATTTT
TRBD1	TRBV30	NA	TRBJ1-2	CAWSRMDRIYGYTF	TGTGCCTGGAGTAGGATGGACAGGATTTATGGCTACACCTTC
NA	TRBV7-2	NA	TRBJ2-3	CASRVGATDTQYF	TGTGCCAGCAGAGTGGGGGCGACAGATACGCAGTATTTT
TRBD1	TRBV5-8	few	TRBJ2-7	CASSSGTGGLYEQYF	TGTGCCAGCAGCTCCGGGACAGGGGGCCTCTACGAGCAGTACTTC
TRBD1	TRBV5-4	once	TRBJ2-4	CASSSAGTGVYGAKNIQYF	TGTGCCAGCAGCTCCGCCGGGACAGGGGTTTATGGGGCCAAAAACATTCAGTACTTC
TRBD1	TRBV18	NA	TRBJ2-3	CASSRTTGGGTDTQYF	TGTGCCAGCTCACGTACGACAGGGGGCGGCACAGATACGCAGTATTTT
NA	TRBV5-6	medium-sized	TRBJ1-6	CASSSGRSLFNSPLHF	TGTGCCAGCAGCTCGGGTCGGTCCCTTTTTAATTCACCCCTCCACTTT
NA	TRBV7-2	once	TRBJ2-5	CASSTSLQETQYF	TGTGCCAGCAGCACTAGCCTCCAAGAGACCCAGTACTTC
NA	TRBV5-1	NA	TRBJ2-2	CASSLQGSEAGELFF	TGCGCCAGCAGCTTACAGGGTAGTGAGGCCGGGGAGCTGTTTTTT